The entry below describes one T cell receptor (beta chain). This entry belongs to a study of cytomegalovirus exposure and HLA in healthy donors. This PCR relied on a set of 60 Vbeta primers and 13 Jbeta primers. The table came from immunoSEQ multiplex PCR; TCRdb's copy has only in-frame clones and leaves some out. The sample has around 170,000 clones; 82% are singletons. Germline trimming cut 6 bases from V and 10 bases from J; bases unmatched to any gene: 8. Germline-derived CDR1 and CDR2 are KGHSH and LQKENI. CDR3 length equals 12 residues. The chain employs TRBV18 and TRBJ1-2; TRBD1 agrees at 7 bases. This clonotype was obtained from a woman between 18 and 29 years old in good health and CMV-seronegative. The specimen was PBMCs. The CDR3 protein is CASSQRQGDYTF. CDR3 bases: TGTGCCAGCTCCCAGCGACAGGGCGACTACACCTTC. The full variable domain, its missing parts supplied by reference TRBV18 and TRBJ1-2, is NAGVMQNPRHLVRRRGQEARLRCSPMKGHSHVYWYRQLPEEGLKFMVYLQKENIIDESGMPKERFSAEFPKEGPSILRIQQVVRGDSAAYFCASSQRQGDYTFGSGTRLTVV.